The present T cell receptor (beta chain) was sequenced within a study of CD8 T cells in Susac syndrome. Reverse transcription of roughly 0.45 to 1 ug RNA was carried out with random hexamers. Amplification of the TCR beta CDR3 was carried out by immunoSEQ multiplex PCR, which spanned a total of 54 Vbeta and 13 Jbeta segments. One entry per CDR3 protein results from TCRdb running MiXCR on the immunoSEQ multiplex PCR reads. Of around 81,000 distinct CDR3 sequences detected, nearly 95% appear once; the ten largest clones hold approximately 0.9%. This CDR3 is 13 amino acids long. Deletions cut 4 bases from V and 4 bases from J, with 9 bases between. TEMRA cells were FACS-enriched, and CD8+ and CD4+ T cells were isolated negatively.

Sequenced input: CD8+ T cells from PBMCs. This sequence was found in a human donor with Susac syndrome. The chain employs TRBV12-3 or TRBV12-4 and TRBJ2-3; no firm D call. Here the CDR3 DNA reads TGTGCCAGCAGTTGGAGTTCGCCAGATACGCAGTATTTT. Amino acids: CASSWSSPDTQYF.